This TCR beta chain was captured in a study of T cells after yellow fever vaccination. Overall study results and limits: Few clonotypes appeared in both CD4 and CD8 compartments. Clones from primary vaccination mostly reappeared after the booster (roughly 95% CD4, roughly 87% CD8).

Researchers made TCR cDNA using 5'RACE template switching, and this step added a universal primer site and UMIs. TCRdb reprocessed the 5' RACE reads with MiXCR, giving one entry per CDR3 protein. Of hundreds of thousands of distinct CDR3 sequences listed, 9% to 15% are singletons. This CDR3 has 14 amino acids. Germline assignment: CDR1 SGHDN and CDR2 FVKESK. Trimming removed 6 bases from V and 4 bases from J; junction bases left unmatched: 8. Regarding this clonotype: Its specificity is not known.

The chain recombines TRBV14 with TRBJ2-7; 8 bases fit TRBD2. Sequencing was performed on PBMCs, taken on the day of the yellow fever booster vaccination. The receptor was derived from a man aged 25 to 40 who received the YFV17D yellow fever vaccine. CDR3 region: CASSPGTRWYEQYF. As DNA, the CDR3 is TGTGCCAGCAGTCCCGGGACTAGATGGTACGAGCAGTACTTC.